The sequence of this T cell receptor (beta chain) was determined in a study of blood T cell repertoires in COVID-19 (dated by TCRdb to about 2020). Context from the whole study: Collaborator samples came from the United States, Italy and Spain and covered acute and convalescent phases of COVID-19. The repertoires were made available in a free public database intended to serve as a resource for research on the immune response to SARS-CoV-2. Subjects who had been exposed to COVID-19, were actively infected with it, or had recovered from it provided the deeply sampled blood TCRbeta repertoires that made up the dataset. The samples were drawn from the first 160 participants of the ongoing ImmuneRACE study and from 950 to 1,500 subjects provided by 6 global collaborators. The prospective study material was composed of cDNA or gDNA derived from T cells, B-cell-depleted T cells, or PBMCs. The sample metadata nearly always contained a de-identified subject ID, COVID-19 status, age in years and sex. HLA class I and class II types, where available, came from metadata supplied by the sample provider rather than from assay-based typing.

What the study reported, not specific to this receptor: The amount of clinical and demographic metadata varied by source and participant and was provided uncurated.

At one collaborating source in Seattle, patients were enrolled during active infection and were followed longitudinally through the course of disease. Collaborating institutions collected whole blood in K2EDTA tubes following their own protocols. Collaborator samples were shipped for TCRbeta analysis as frozen whole blood, isolated PBMCs, or DNA extracted from either sample type. Worth noting for this clone: There is no known antigen for this receptor. No much larger clone is present one base from it, and per-base qualities are unavailable.

TCRbeta CDR3 regions were amplified from genomic DNA using the immunoSEQ Assay, a bias-controlled multiplex PCR. The study's own analysis went as follows. The number of nucleated cells in each sample was estimated from the amplification of reference gene primers within the assay. Sequence reads were collapsed and filtered to measure the absolute abundance of every unique TCRbeta CDR3 rearrangement. For each sample, productive Simpson clonality was calculated as the square root of Simpson's diversity index over productive rearrangements. In its TCRdb copy, this immuneACCESS table keeps in-frame sequences only and misses some clones. Where compared with another copy, unresolved V genes explain less than half of these, and the others have no known cause. V, J and clone size were drawn from that table, and D and trimming were deduced from the DNA. Within this sample are about 180,000 clones, with about four fifths of them counted one time only. Approximately 8% of the sample comes from the top ten.

V sheds 3 bases and J sheds 6 bases, leaving 18 bases between their ends. Counted from cysteine to phenylalanine, this CDR3 has 15 amino acids. Only CDR3 DNA remains: 45 bases, in frame from the first base. CDR1 and CDR2 were assigned from the germline V gene as MNHEY and SVGAGI. The receptor chain draws on TRBV6-5 and TRBJ2-7, with TRBD2 tentatively as D gene (7 bases match). The sequenced sample consisted of peripheral blood. This receptor was obtained from a woman aged 70-85 years with COVID-19, enrolled during active disease. The CDR3 protein is CASSYRRGGGGEQYF. The nucleotides read TGTGCCAGCAGTTATCGTAGGGGAGGGGGGGGCGAGCAGTACTTC.